This TCR beta chain came from a study of blood T cell repertoires in COVID-19. Assay used: immunoSEQ multiplex PCR; TCRdb lists only in-frame clones, some missing. The table includes a few hundred thousand clones, around 88% detected once. After removal of 5 bases from V and 1 base from J, the junction contained 9 bases not matched to a gene. Per germline, CDR1 MNHEY and CDR2 SMNVEV (reference sequence). CDR3 size: 17 residues. The origin of this receptor is a woman in her thirties or forties with acute COVID-19. The rearrangement links TRBV27 to TRBJ1-4, with TRBD1 identical over 8 bases. Input material: PBMCs or T cells enriched from blood (not recorded which). As DNA, the CDR3 is TGTGCCAGCAGTCCCCGCCCCACAGGGGGAACTAATGAAAAACTGTTTTTT. The encoded protein is CASSPRPTGGTNEKLFF.